This record covers a single TCR beta chain. The target antigen is unknown. These data originate in a study of PD-L1 blockade in urothelial cancer. Study as a whole: Per blood sample, T cells had a median of about 130,000. Study-wide results and limits: Stronger expansion of tumor-associated clones in blood at 3 weeks distinguished durable-benefit patients.

This table comes from immunoSEQ multiplex PCR, and its TCRdb copy is limited to in-frame clones, with some not included. The sample gives some 22,000 clones, around 91% of which show up once; around 15% is in the top ten. The sequencing used PBMCs, collected around atezolizumab (anti-PD-L1) treatment. The receptor was derived from a woman in her fifties or sixties with urothelial cancer.

The CDR3 here is CASVRDRDTDTQYF. The CDR3 DNA reads as TGCGCCAGCGTCCGGGACAGGGATACAGATACGCAGTATTTT. V usage is TRBV10-2 and J usage is TRBJ2-3; TRBD1 aligns across 9 bases. Losses at the gene ends were 8 bases for V and 3 bases for J; bases not matched to a gene: 6. Per germline, CDR1 WSHSY and CDR2 SAAADI. This CDR3 has 14 residues.